This section outlines one TCR beta chain sequence together with its context. Other DNA variants within this sample encode the same CDR3. This sample was taken from a study of blood T cell repertoires in COVID-19. Turning to the study itself: COVID-19 samples, acute and convalescent, were from the United States, Italy and Spain. In each case, the material was cDNA or gDNA derived from T cells, B-cell-depleted T cells, or PBMCs.

The Seattle site enrolled patients during active infection and followed them longitudinally. Per the authors' pipeline: Reference gene primer amplification gave nucleated cell count estimates. Libraries were prepared by immunoSEQ multiplex PCR; TCRdb keeps only in-frame clonotypes and omits some of them. Clone size and the V and J calls come from that table; the DNA yielded D and trimming. The data show fewer than 400,000 clones, almost 90% seen once. Trimming left V 0 bases short and J 0 bases short, with 6 bases between. Germline lookup yields CDR1 LNHNV and CDR2 YYDKDF (reference sequence). CDR3 length equals 15 residues.

The specimen was peripheral blood. The receptor's source is a woman aged 25 to 45 with COVID-19, enrolled during active disease. The chain has TRBV15 and TRBJ1-3; D is ambiguous. The CDR3: CATSRDPSSGNTIYF. DNA for the CDR3: TGTGCCACCAGCAGAGACCCTAGCTCTGGAAACACCATATATTTT.